The next 2 T cell receptor beta chains were all read from a single sample in a study of cytomegalovirus exposure and HLA in healthy donors. The assay was immunoSEQ multiplex PCR, and TCRdb's table has in-frame clones only and misses some. The table includes some 38,000 clones, 80% to 95% detected once. The sequenced sample consisted of PBMCs. Every receptor here comes from a young man in good health and CMV-seronegative.

CDR3 in amino acids: CASSTTGGGANPDTQYF. The CDR3 nucleotides read TGTGCCAGTAGTACTACAGGCGGGGGGGCAAACCCAGATACGCAGTATTTT. The genes are TRBV19 and TRBJ2-3; 9 positions agree with TRBD2. The junction had 12 bases not matched to a gene; V was cut back by 4 bases and J by 4 bases. Germline V gives CDR1 LNHDA, CDR2 SQIVND (reference sequence). The CDR3 is 17 amino acids.

The V call is TRBV19, the J call TRBJ2-1; 12 bases are shared with TRBD2. Germline CDR1 LNHDA, CDR2 SQIVND (reference sequence). The CDR3 is 15 residues long. V lost 3 bases and J lost 8; bases outside the gene matches: 5. The CDR3 loop is CASSMASGGADEQFF. CDR3 coding DNA: TGTGCCAGTAGTATGGCTAGCGGGGGGGCCGATGAGCAGTTCTTC.